This T cell receptor beta chain originates from a study of regulatory T cells in long-lasting Graves disease. The time point was: newly diagnosed GD, antithyroid drugs for less than 3 months. From RNA extracted from PBMCs, the TCR library was made. Construction of TCR beta libraries relied on iRepertoire HTBI primers and on Arm-PCR targeting CDR3 regions. In TCRdb, the multiplex PCR reads were re-called with MiXCR into one record per CDR3 protein. Of 250,000 to 300,000 distinct CDR3 sequences detected, roughly 18% appear once; the ten largest clones hold 12% to 15%. V lost 0 bases, J lost 0 bases, and 10 bases lay in between. Germline CDR1 SGHKS, CDR2 YYEKEE (reference sequence). The CDR3 loop spans 16 amino acids. This clonotype occurred many times. These same data were also listed under a study on T cells in Graves' hyperthyroidism and ophthalmopathy. That work adds: Those with hyperthyroidism were 18 to 65 years old, newly diagnosed, and ill for under 2 months. During a first-round RT-PCR of the TCR CDR3, the HTBI primer set was used. Blood samples included most of the expanded thyroid clonotypes exceeding 0.001.

Sequencing used peripheral blood mononuclear cells (PBMCs), obtained at new diagnosis, from a patient treated with antithyroid drugs. The receptor's source is a woman aged 30 to 39 with Graves disease. The rearrangement links TRBV5-5 to TRBJ1-3, with D perhaps matching TRBD1 (5 bases). The CDR3 sequence: CASSLGGTLSGNTIYF. The CDR3 nucleotides are TGTGCCAGCAGCTTGGGGGGGACCCTCTCTGGAAACACCATATATTTT.